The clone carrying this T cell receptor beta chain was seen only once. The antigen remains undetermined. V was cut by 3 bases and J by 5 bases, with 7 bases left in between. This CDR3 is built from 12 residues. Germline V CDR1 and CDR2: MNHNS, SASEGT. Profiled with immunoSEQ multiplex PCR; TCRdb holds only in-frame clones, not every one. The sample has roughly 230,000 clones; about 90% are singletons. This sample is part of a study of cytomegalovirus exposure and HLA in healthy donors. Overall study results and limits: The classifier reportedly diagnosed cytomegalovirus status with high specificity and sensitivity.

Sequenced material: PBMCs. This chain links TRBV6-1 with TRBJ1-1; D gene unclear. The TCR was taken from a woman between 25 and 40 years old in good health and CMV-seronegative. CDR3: CASSEEVTEAFF. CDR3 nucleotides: TGTGCCAGCAGTGAGGAGGTTACTGAAGCTTTCTTT.